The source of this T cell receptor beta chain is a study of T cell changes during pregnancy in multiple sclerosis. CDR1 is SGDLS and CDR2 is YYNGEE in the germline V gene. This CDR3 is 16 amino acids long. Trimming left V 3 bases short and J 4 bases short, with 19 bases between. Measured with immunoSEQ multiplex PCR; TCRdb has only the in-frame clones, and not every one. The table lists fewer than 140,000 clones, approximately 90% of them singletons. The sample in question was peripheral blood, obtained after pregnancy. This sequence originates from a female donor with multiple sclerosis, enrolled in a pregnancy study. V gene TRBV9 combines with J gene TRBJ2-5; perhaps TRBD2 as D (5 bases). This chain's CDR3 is CASSESTGWGGETQYF. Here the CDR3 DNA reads TGTGCCAGCAGCGAATCGACGGGGTGGGGTGGAGAGACCCAGTACTTC.